This T cell receptor beta chain was documented in a study of control samples from healthy donors and cancer patients. Assay: immunoSEQ multiplex PCR; the TCRdb copy retains only in-frame clones and omits some. The sample includes tens of thousands of clones, over 75% seen only once; the top ten take over 2%. The CDR3 has 14 residues. The ends were cut back, 4 bases at V and 1 base at J, with 10 bases in the middle. The germline V gene has CDR1 GTSNPN and CDR2 SVGIG (reference sequence). This clonotype was sampled from a woman between 45 and 60 years old with head and neck cancer. The sequencing sample was made of PBMCs. V is TRBV30 and J is TRBJ2-2; D is perhaps TRBD1 (5 bases). The CDR3 sequence: CAWTLGQNTGELFF. In DNA form, the CDR3 reads TGTGCCTGGACCCTAGGACAGAACACCGGGGAGCTGTTTTTT.